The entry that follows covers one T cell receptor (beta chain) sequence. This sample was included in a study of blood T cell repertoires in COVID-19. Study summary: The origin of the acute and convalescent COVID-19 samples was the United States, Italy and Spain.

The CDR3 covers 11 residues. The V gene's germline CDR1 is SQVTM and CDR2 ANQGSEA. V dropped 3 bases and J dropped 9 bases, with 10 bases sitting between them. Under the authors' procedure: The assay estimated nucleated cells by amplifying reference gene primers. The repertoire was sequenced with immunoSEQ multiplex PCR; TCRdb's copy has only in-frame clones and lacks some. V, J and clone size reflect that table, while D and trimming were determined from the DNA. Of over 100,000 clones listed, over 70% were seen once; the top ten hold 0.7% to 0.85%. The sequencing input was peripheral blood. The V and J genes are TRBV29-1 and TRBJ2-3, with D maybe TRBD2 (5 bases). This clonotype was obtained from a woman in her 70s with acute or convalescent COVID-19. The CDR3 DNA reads TGCAGCGTTGATCGGGATCCCACGCAGTATTTT. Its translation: CSVDRDPTQYF.